Included here is one T cell receptor (beta chain) sequence, with context. This record comes from a study of blood T cell repertoires in COVID-19. Sequencing was performed with immunoSEQ multiplex PCR; in TCRdb, only in-frame clones are kept and a portion is missing. The profile shows around 160,000 clones, about 88% of them singletons. Germline CDR1 SGHTA, CDR2 FQGNSA. V lost 1 base to trimming and J lost 11 bases, with 17 bases between them. The CDR3 runs 14 residues. This TCR derives from a human donor in a cohort sampled during active COVID-19. Source material: peripheral blood. The V call is TRBV7-2, the J call TRBJ1-2; the D gene is possibly TRBD1 (6 bases). Written as DNA, the CDR3 is TGTGCCAGCAGCTTAGTTCGAACAGGGTCTAGGTACACCTTC. It encodes CASSLVRTGSRYTF.